This TCR beta chain was sequenced in a study of blood T cell repertoires in COVID-19. Study-wide background: Sites in the United States, Italy and Spain provided acute and convalescent COVID-19 samples. PBMCs, B-cell-depleted T cells, or T cells provided the cDNA or gDNA that made up the material.

Germline CDR1 is DFQATT and CDR2 is SNEGSKA (reference sequence). The V end lost 3 bases, the J end lost 3 bases, and 6 bases lay between the germline ends. The CDR3 is 13 residues long. Original methodology: The authors estimated nucleated cell counts from reference gene primer amplification. TCRdb keeps only in-frame clones here, not all; method: immunoSEQ multiplex PCR. The DNA gave D and trimming, while V, J and clone size come from that table. This sample yields 89,000 or so clones, of which roughly 95% are seen a single time; around 4.2% belongs to the top ten. The TCR sequence derives from a human donor with active COVID-19. The donor label of this sample is uncertain. The rearrangement uses TRBV20-1 and TRBJ2-6; no clear D gene. Input material: peripheral blood. The CDR3 protein is CSASPVGANVLTF. CDR3 DNA: TGCAGTGCTAGTCCGGTTGGGGCCAACGTCCTGACTTTC.